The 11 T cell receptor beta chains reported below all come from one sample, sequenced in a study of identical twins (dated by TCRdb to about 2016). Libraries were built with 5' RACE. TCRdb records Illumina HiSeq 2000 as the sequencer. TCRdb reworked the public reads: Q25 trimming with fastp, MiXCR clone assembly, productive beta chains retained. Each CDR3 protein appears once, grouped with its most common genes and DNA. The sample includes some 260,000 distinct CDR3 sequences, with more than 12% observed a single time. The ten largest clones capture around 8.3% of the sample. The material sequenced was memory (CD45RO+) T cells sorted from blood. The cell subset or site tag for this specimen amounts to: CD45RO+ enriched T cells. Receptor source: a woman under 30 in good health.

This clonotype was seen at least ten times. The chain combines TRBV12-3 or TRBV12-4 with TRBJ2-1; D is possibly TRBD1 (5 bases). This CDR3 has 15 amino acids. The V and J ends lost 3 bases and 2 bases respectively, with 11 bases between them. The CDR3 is CASSFPQGTYNEQFF. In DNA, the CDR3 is TGTGCCAGCAGTTTTCCCCAGGGTACCTACAATGAGCAGTTCTTC.

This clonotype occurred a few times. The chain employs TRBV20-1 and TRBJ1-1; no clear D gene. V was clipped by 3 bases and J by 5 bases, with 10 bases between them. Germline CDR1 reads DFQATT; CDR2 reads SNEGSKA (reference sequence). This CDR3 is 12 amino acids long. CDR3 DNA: TGCAGTGCTAGTGCGGGAGAGACTGAAGCTTTCTTT. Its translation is CSASAGETEAFF.

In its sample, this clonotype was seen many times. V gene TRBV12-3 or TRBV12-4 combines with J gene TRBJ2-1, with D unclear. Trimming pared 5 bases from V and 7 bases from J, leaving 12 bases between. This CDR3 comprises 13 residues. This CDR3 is CASSPRSVNEQFF. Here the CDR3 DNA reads TGTGCCAGCAGTCCCCGATCAGTGAATGAGCAGTTCTTC.

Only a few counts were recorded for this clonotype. CDR3 sequence reads: CASSPSTDAQYF. The CDR3 nucleotides read TGTGCCAGCAGCCCCAGCACAGATGCACAGTATTTT. V usage is TRBV3-1 and J usage is TRBJ2-3; D is unresolved. This CDR3 region has 12 residues. Trimming cost V 4 bases and J 12 bases, with 14 bases left between them. CDR1 is LGHDT, CDR2 YNNKEL, per germline (reference sequence).

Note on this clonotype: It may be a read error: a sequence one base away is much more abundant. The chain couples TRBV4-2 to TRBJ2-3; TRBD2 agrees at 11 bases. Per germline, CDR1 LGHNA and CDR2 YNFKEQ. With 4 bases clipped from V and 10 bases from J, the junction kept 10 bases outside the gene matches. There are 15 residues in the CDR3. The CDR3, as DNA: TGTGCCAGCAGCCCCTTAGCGGGGGGGGCTGATGCGCAGTATTTT. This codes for CASSPLAGGADAQYF.

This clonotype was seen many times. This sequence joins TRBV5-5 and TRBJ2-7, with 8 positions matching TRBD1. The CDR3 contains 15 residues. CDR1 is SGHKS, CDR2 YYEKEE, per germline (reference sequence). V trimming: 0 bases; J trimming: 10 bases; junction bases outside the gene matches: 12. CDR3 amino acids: CASSLGLGQVPLQYF. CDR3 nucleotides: TGTGCCAGCAGCTTGGGTCTGGGACAGGTTCCTTTACAGTACTTC. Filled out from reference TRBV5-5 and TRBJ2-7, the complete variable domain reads DAGVTQSPTHLIKTRGQQVTLRCSPISGHKSVSWYQQVLGQGPQFIFQYYEKEERGRGNFPDRFSARQFPNYSSELNVNALLLGDSALYLCASSLGLGQVPLQYFGPGTRLTVT.

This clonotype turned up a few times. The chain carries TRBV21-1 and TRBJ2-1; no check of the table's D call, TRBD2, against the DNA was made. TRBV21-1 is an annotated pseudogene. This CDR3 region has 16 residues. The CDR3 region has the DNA TGTGCCAGCAGCAAAGCACGGGAGGAGTCGCCTTGTGAGCAGTTCTTC. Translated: CASSKAREESPCEQFF.

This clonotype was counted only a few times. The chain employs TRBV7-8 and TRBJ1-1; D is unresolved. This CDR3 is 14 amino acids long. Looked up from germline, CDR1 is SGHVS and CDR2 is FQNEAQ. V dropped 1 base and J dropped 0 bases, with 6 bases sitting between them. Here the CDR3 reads CASSLVVMNTEAFF. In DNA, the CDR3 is TGTGCCAGCAGCTTAGTAGTAATGAACACTGAAGCTTTCTTT. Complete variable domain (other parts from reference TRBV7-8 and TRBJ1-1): GAGVSQSPRYKVAKRGQDVALRCDPISGHVSLFWYQQALGQGPEFLTYFQNEAQLDKSGLPSDRFFAERPEGSVSTLKIQRTQQEDSAVYLCASSLVVMNTEAFFGQGTRLTVV.

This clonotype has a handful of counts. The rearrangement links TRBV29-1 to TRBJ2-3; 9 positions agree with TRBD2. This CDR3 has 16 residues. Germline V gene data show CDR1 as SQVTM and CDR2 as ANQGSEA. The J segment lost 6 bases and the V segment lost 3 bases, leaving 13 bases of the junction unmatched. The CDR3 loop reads CSVEGSGGHQEDTQYF. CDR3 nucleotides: TGCAGCGTTGAGGGTAGCGGGGGACACCAGGAGGATACGCAGTATTTT.

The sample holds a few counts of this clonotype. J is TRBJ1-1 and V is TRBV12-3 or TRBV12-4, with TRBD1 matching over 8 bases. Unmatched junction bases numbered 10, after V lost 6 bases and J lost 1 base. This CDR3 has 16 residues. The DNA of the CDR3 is TGTGCCAGCAGCCCACAGGGGGGGACCTGGAACACTGAAGCTTTCTTT. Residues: CASSPQGGTWNTEAFF.

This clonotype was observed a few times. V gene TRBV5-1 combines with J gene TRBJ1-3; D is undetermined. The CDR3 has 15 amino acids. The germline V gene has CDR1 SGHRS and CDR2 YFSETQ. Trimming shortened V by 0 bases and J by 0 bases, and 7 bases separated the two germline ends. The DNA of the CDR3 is TGCGCCAGCAGCTTGGGAGTTTCCTCTGGAAACACCATATATTTT. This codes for CASSLGVSSGNTIYF.